This T cell receptor beta chain was observed in a study of cytomegalovirus exposure and HLA in healthy donors. As for the study in general: Early released data comprised about 90 million unique TCRs from HLA-typed donors. The study's findings and limits: Roughly uniform depth of sequencing across donors was assumed in presence/absence analyses. Researchers reported from a later analysis that most CMV-associated TCR beta chains appeared HLA-restricted. Later analysis revealed greater clonal expansion in HLA-associated TCR beta chains than in equally common others.

This clone was counted a single time. Its antigen remains unidentified. This CDR3 is 13 amino acids long. V shed 5 bases and J 6 bases; nucleotides not matched to a gene: 6. Germline values: CDR1 PRHDT, CDR2 FYEKMQ (reference sequence). PCR amplification relied on 60 Vbeta primers (plus 13 Jbeta primers). Here immunoSEQ multiplex PCR was the method, and the copy in TCRdb shows in-frame clones only, minus some. Among 65,000 to 90,000 clones, 78% were seen once, and the ten largest hold over 7%. The clonotype originates from a woman between 40 and 50 years old in good health and CMV-seropositive. The sample taken for sequencing was PBMCs. The gene calls are TRBV13 and TRBJ1-2, with 7 nucleotides matching TRBD1. The CDR3 loop reads CASSRRDRNGYTF. The CDR3 bases are TGTGCCAGCAGCCGCCGGGACAGAAATGGCTACACCTTC.